This T cell receptor (beta chain) was captured in a study of blood T cells in healthy people across ages. Findings and caveats of the study: Strong correlation linked observed beta diversity and percent naive T cells.

Sample-barcoded 5' priming and a J-beta primer mix drove a second PCR of 7 to 11 cycles. Each CDR3 protein gets one entry after TCRdb re-called the 5' RACE reads with MiXCR. The sample shows more than 550,000 distinct CDR3 sequences, about 20% of them seen only once. The V end lost 1 base, the J end lost 7 bases, and 8 bases lay between the germline ends. Per germline, CDR1 MNHNS and CDR2 SASEGT. This CDR3 comprises 13 residues. This clonotype was seen a few times. What it recognizes is unknown. Input material: blood. The rearrangement uses TRBV6-1 and TRBJ2-1; D uncertain. This receptor was identified in a man aged 65-85 years in good health. The CDR3 here is CASSEVGLNEQFF. For the CDR3, the DNA is TGTGCCAGCAGTGAAGTCGGTTTGAATGAGCAGTTCTTC.